This T cell receptor beta chain was captured by sequencing in a study of shared clonotypes between healthy human individuals. Study findings and constraints: Sample collection involved blood only; tissue repertoires are likely different.

Produced via immunoSEQ multiplex PCR; TCRdb's table is partial and in-frame only. The sample includes about 600,000 clones, around 97% of them seen just once. About this clone itself: Its antigen is not known.

CDR3 length: 15 residues. Germline V gene sequence: CDR1 SEHNR, CDR2 FQNEAQ (reference sequence). V lost 2 bases and J lost 6, with 16 bases in between. The gene calls are TRBV7-9 and TRBJ1-1; D gene ambiguous. The clonotype originates from a woman in her 30s in good health. Sequenced material: naive CD4+ T cells sorted from blood. Subset given: CD45RA+ positively selected. The CDR3 loop reads CASSLIVAATPEAFF. In DNA form, the CDR3 reads TGTGCCAGCAGCTTAATAGTGGCGGCCACCCCTGAAGCTTTCTTT. Using reference TRBV7-9 and TRBJ1-1 for the parts outside the CDR3, the full variable domain is DTGVSQNPRHKITKRGQNVTFRCDPISEHNRLYWYRQTLGQGPEFLTYFQNEAQLEKSRLLSDRFSAERPKGSFSTLEIQRTEQGDSAMYLCASSLIVAATPEAFFGQGTRLTVV.